What follows are 27 T cell receptor beta chains derived from one specimen sequenced in a study of memory CD4+ T cells and cytomegalovirus serostatus. The sort gate was single viable CD3+CD4+CD8-CD45RO+ cells for memory CD4+ T cells. The table came from immunoSEQ multiplex PCR; TCRdb's copy has only in-frame clones and leaves some out. Of about 60,000 clones in the sample, 82% were seen once. Material: memory CD4+ T cells from blood. All receptors come from an adult in good health and CMV-seronegative. Some clones in this sample may be carry-over from other donors' samples.

V is TRBV6-1 and J is TRBJ2-7; 8 bases map to TRBD1. The V gene end was trimmed by 6 bases and the J gene end by 5 bases; junction bases not matched to a gene: 12. Germline values: CDR1 MNHNS, CDR2 SASEGT. The CDR3 loop spans 15 amino acids. The CDR3 coding sequence is TGTGCCAGCAGACGTACTACAGGGGGTTCCAACGAGCAGTACTTC. Its protein product is CASRRTTGGSNEQYF.

The genes are TRBV6-5 and TRBJ1-2, with D possibly TRBD1 on 6 matching bases. The CDR3 runs to 14 residues. Germline CDR1 and CDR2: MNHEY and SVGAGI. Trimming cost V 0 bases and J 8 bases, with 13 bases left between them. CDR3 sequence: CASSYSGGPGGYTF. CDR3 nucleotides: TGTGCCAGCAGTTACTCGGGGGGGCCCGGCGGCTACACCTTC.

This clone was observed once. The chain recombines TRBV29-1 with TRBJ1-1, with 7 positions matching TRBD1. This CDR3 spans 11 amino acids. Germline V gene lookup returns CDR1 SQVTM and CDR2 ANQGSEA. The J segment lost 7 bases and the V segment lost 6 bases, leaving 5 bases of the junction unmatched. Written as DNA, the CDR3 is TGCAGCGTAGACAGGGCCCTTGAAGCTTTCTTT. Its protein is CSVDRALEAFF.

The chain joins TRBV15 to TRBJ2-1; 8 nucleotides align to TRBD2. This CDR3 comprises 15 residues. Germline CDR1 reads LNHNV; CDR2 reads YYDKDF (reference sequence). V lost 3 bases to trimming and J lost 8 bases; unmatched junction nucleotides: 9. CDR3 sequence reads: CATSSQRETVHEQFF. The CDR3, as DNA: TGTGCCACCAGCAGCCAGCGGGAGACGGTACATGAGCAGTTCTTC.

CDR3 sequence (DNA): TGTGCCCCCTCCGGGAGGAACCACTACGAGCAGTACTTC. Translation: CAPSGRNHYEQYF. V usage is TRBV15 and J usage is TRBJ2-7; the match to TRBD2 covers 7 bases. CDR1 is LNHNV, CDR2 YYDKDF, per germline (reference sequence). The CDR3 totals 13 residues. The trim removed 11 bases at V and 3 bases at J, leaving 10 bases unmatched.

The gene calls are TRBV4-2 and TRBJ2-5, with D perhaps matching TRBD2 (5 bases). Per germline, CDR1 LGHNA and CDR2 YNFKEQ. There are 15 residues in the CDR3. Trimming cost V 4 bases and J 5 bases, with 17 bases left between them. In nucleotides, the CDR3 is TGTGCCAGCAGCCTAGGTGCGGGTCATGGGGAGACCCAGTACTTC. As protein: CASSLGAGHGETQYF.

This chain joins TRBV11-2 and TRBJ2-3, with TRBD2 identical over 8 bases. This CDR3 is built from 15 residues. Unmatched junction bases numbered 6, after V lost 1 base and J lost 6 bases. The germline V gene has CDR1 SGHAT and CDR2 FQNNGV. The CDR3 bases are TGTGCCAGCAGCTTAGGACGGGAGGGCCGGGATACGCAGTATTTT. It is translated as CASSLGREGRDTQYF.

The chain employs TRBV25-1 and TRBJ1-3; 9 nucleotides align to TRBD1. The V gene's germline CDR1 is MGHDK and CDR2 SYGVNS. The ends lost 7 bases at V and 3 bases at J; junction bases unmatched: 16. The CDR3 is 18 amino acids. CDR3 in amino acids: CASKGGDRVKSLGNTIYF. CDR3 DNA sequence: TGTGCCAGCAAGGGGGGGGACAGGGTGAAGTCGCTTGGAAACACCATATATTTT.

This clone was counted once. This rearrangement joins TRBV7-3 to TRBJ1-6; D possibly corresponds to TRBD1 (5 bases). CDR3 length: 14 amino acids. In germline, CDR1 is SGHTA, CDR2 FQGTGA. The V end lost 3 bases, the J end lost 7 bases, and 10 bases lay between the germline ends. The chain's CDR3 is CASSFGTVNSPLHF. The CDR3 DNA follows: TGTGCCAGCAGCTTCGGGACGGTGAATTCACCCCTCCACTTT.

The sample holds a few counts of this clone. V usage is TRBV5-4 and J usage is TRBJ2-3; 9 nucleotides match TRBD2. Germline trimming cut 4 bases from V and 6 bases from J; bases unmatched to any gene: 6. The germline V gene has CDR1 SGHNT and CDR2 YYREEE (reference sequence). This CDR3 has 14 amino acids. CDR3 amino acids: CASSLGLALDTQYF. Written as DNA, the CDR3 is TGTGCCAGCAGCCTAGGACTAGCGCTGGATACGCAGTATTTT.

The chain carries TRBV11-2 and TRBJ2-7; D ambiguous. CDR3 size: 14 residues. Trimming pared 0 bases from V and 0 bases from J, leaving 6 bases between. Per the germline V gene, CDR1 is SGHAT and CDR2 is FQNNGV. This chain's CDR3 is CASSLDPNSYEQYF. CDR3 in DNA: TGTGCCAGCAGCTTAGATCCCAACTCCTACGAGCAGTACTTC.

This chain links TRBV7-2 with TRBJ2-7, with D perhaps TRBD1 (5 bases). V dropped 2 bases and J dropped 7 bases, with 12 bases sitting between them. Germline V gene sequence: CDR1 SGHTA, CDR2 FQGNSA. CDR3 length equals 13 residues. As DNA, the CDR3 is TGTGCCAGCAGCTTATGGACACAGAGGGAGCAGTACTTC. This translates into CASSLWTQREQYF. Full variable domain (missing parts from reference TRBV7-2 and TRBJ2-7): GAGVSQSPSNKVTEKGKDVELRCDPISGHTALYWYRQSLGQGLEFLIYFQGNSAPDKSGLPSDRFSAERTGGSVSTLTIQRTQQEDSAVYLCASSLWTQREQYFGPGTRLTVT.

CDR3 in DNA: TGTGCCAGCAGCCGGGCCGGGACTAGTGCGGGTGAGCAGTTCTTC. Translated: CASSRAGTSAGEQFF. The rearrangement uses TRBV5-4 and TRBJ2-1; 8 positions match TRBD2. With V trimmed by 4 bases and J by 9 bases, 12 bases remained unmatched. CDR3 length: 15 residues. The germline CDR1 and CDR2 sequences are SGHNT and YYREEE (reference sequence).

This chain joins TRBV11-3 and TRBJ2-7; 9 positions agree with TRBD1. The CDR3 totals 16 residues. Germline V gives CDR1 SGHNT, CDR2 YENEEA. With 4 bases clipped from V and 2 bases from J, the junction kept 9 bases outside the gene matches. CDR3 residues: CASSSHRDRVAYEQYF. The CDR3 DNA reads TGTGCCAGCAGCTCCCACCGGGACAGGGTGGCCTACGAGCAGTACTTC.

The rearrangement links TRBV6-1 to TRBJ1-5; TRBD1 is a possible D gene (5 bases). V lost 11 bases to trimming and J lost 1 base, with 18 bases between them. The CDR3 is 15 amino acids. Germline CDR1 is MNHNS and CDR2 is SASEGT. The CDR3 region has the DNA TGTGCCTCACGGGGGGGGTCTCCGAGCAATCAGCCCCAGCATTTT. Translation gives CASRGGSPSNQPQHF.

The gene calls are TRBV5-5 and TRBJ2-2; D is undetermined. Between the trimmed V and J ends, which lost 4 bases and 6 bases, there was a span of 22 bases. The length of the CDR3 is 17 residues. Germline V gene lookup returns CDR1 SGHKS and CDR2 YYEKEE (reference sequence). CDR3 in DNA: TGTGCCAGCAGCCGCGACTCTGTTTTGTCCTTCGCCGGGGAGCTGTTTTTT. This codes for CASSRDSVLSFAGELFF.

The CDR3 protein is CASEGSYGYTF. CDR3 DNA sequence: TGTGCCAGCGAAGGGAGCTATGGCTACACCTTC. The chain uses TRBV6-1 and TRBJ1-2; D gene ambiguous. V dropped 8 bases and J dropped 4 bases, with 8 bases sitting between them. The CDR3 length is 11 residues. Germline V gene sequence: CDR1 MNHNS, CDR2 SASEGT.

The chain couples TRBV28 to TRBJ2-7, with D unclear. The CDR3 loop spans 15 amino acids. With 4 bases removed from V and 1 base from J, the gap between germline ends came to 14 bases. Germline CDR1 and CDR2: MDHEN and SYDVKM. The CDR3 region has the DNA TGTGCCAGCAGTTCCCCCCAAACCCAGTCCTACGAGCAGTACTTC. Protein: CASSSPQTQSYEQYF.

The V and J genes are TRBV15 and TRBJ1-5; D gene ambiguous. Trimming pared 0 bases from V and 8 bases from J, leaving 8 bases between. The CDR3 extends over 13 amino acids. Looked up from germline, CDR1 is LNHNV and CDR2 is YYDKDF (reference sequence). The CDR3 loop is CATSREGLEPQHF. The CDR3 DNA follows: TGTGCCACCAGCAGAGAAGGGTTGGAGCCCCAGCATTTT. The complete variable domain, with remaining parts taken from reference TRBV15 and TRBJ1-5, reads DAMVIQNPRYQVTQFGKPVTLSCSQTLNHNVMYWYQQKSSQAPKLLFHYYDKDFNNEADTPDNFQSRRPNTSFCFLDIRSPGLGDTAMYLCATSREGLEPQHFGDGTRLSIL.

This chain uses TRBV5-4 with TRBJ1-2; D unclear. The CDR3 totals 14 residues. Germline CDR1 is SGHNT and CDR2 is YYREEE (reference sequence). The V end was cut by 0 bases, the J end by 5 bases, with 11 bases between. CDR3 region: CASSLVTALYGYTF. Written as DNA, the CDR3 is TGTGCCAGCAGCTTGGTTACGGCACTATATGGCTACACCTTC.

Notes on this clone: This sample includes further DNA sequences coding for the same CDR3. The chain joins TRBV7-3 to TRBJ2-5, with 10 bases lining up with TRBD2. Looked up from germline, CDR1 is SGHTA and CDR2 is FQGTGA. Trimming at V came to 3 bases and at J to 5 bases, leaving 3 bases not matched to a gene. The CDR3 consists of 14 residues. The CDR3 sequence: CASSFSSGGETQYF. The DNA of the CDR3 is TGTGCCAGCAGCTTTTCTAGCGGGGGTGAGACCCAGTACTTC.

This clone was counted between two and nine times. This chain connects TRBV10-1 to TRBJ1-5; D is unresolved. The CDR3 has 12 amino acids. The V gene lost 3 bases and the J gene lost 4 bases, with 4 bases spanning the gap. The germline V gene encodes CDR1 WNHNN and CDR2 SYGVQD (reference sequence). CDR3 sequence: CASSDGNQPQHF. In DNA form, the CDR3 reads TGCGCCAGCAGTGACGGGAATCAGCCCCAGCATTTT.

The chain recombines TRBV18 with TRBJ2-3, with TRBD1 matching 9 bases. The CDR3 consists of 17 residues. From germline, CDR1 is KGHSH and CDR2 LQKENI. Unmatched junction bases numbered 8, after V lost 4 bases and J lost 0 bases. The CDR3 loop reads CASSLQQGARSTDTQYF. The CDR3 coding sequence is TGTGCCAGCTCACTTCAACAGGGGGCGCGGAGCACAGATACGCAGTATTTT.

V is TRBV28 and J is TRBJ2-1, with 8 bases matching TRBD1. The germline V gene encodes CDR1 MDHEN and CDR2 SYDVKM. After removal of 7 bases from V and 5 bases from J, the junction contained 4 bases not matched to a gene. The CDR3 runs to 13 residues. The CDR3 protein is CASMAGGHNEQFF. CDR3 bases: TGTGCCAGCATGGCAGGGGGCCACAATGAGCAGTTCTTC.

The genes are TRBV4-2 and TRBJ2-2, with 7 nucleotides matching TRBD2. V lost 3 bases, J lost 6 bases, and 1 base stayed unmatched. The CDR3 has 13 amino acids. Germline CDR1 and CDR2: LGHNA and YNFKEQ. The DNA for the CDR3 is TGTGCCAGCAGCCACGGACTAGCCGGGGAGCTGTTTTTT. This translates into CASSHGLAGELFF.

The gene calls are TRBV6-1 and TRBJ1-3; D possibly corresponds to TRBD1 (5 bases). The CDR3 sequence is 15 residues long. The germline V and J ends were trimmed by 5 bases and 4 bases, with 15 bases remaining between them. The germline CDR1 and CDR2 sequences are MNHNS and SASEGT. The CDR3 DNA is TGTGCCAGCAGTCCCAGCGGACATGGAGGAAACACCATATATTTT. Protein sequence: CASSPSGHGGNTIYF.

V is TRBV7-2 and J is TRBJ1-3, with 7 bases fitting TRBD1. There are 16 residues in the CDR3. Germline-derived CDR1 and CDR2 are SGHTA and FQGNSA. V lost 2 bases to trimming and J lost 0 bases; unmatched junction nucleotides: 4. CDR3 loop: CASSLRAGGSGNTIYF. CDR3 DNA sequence: TGTGCCAGCAGCTTAAGGGCAGGGGGCTCTGGAAACACCATATATTTT. Supplemented by reference TRBV7-2 and TRBJ1-3, the full variable domain reads GAGVSQSPSNKVTEKGKDVELRCDPISGHTALYWYRQSLGQGLEFLIYFQGNSAPDKSGLPSDRFSAERTGGSVSTLTIQRTQQEDSAVYLCASSLRAGGSGNTIYFGEGSWLTVV.